The clone carrying this T cell receptor beta chain was found many times. This sample stems from a study of T-cell reconstitution after alpha-beta-depleted transplantation in children. The library targeted TCRbeta and was prepared with unique molecular identifiers. TCRdb re-analysed the PCR reads in MiXCR, keeping a single row per CDR3 protein. The data hold a few hundred thousand distinct CDR3 sequences, with around 9.7% observed a single time. Germline V gene lookup returns CDR1 MNHEY and CDR2 SVGEGT. V was pared by 4 bases and J by 0 bases, with 9 bases between. This CDR3 comprises 14 residues. The sample was PBMCs from the stem cell graft donor, taken from the stem cell graft. This clonotype originated in a human donor who donated a stem cell graft to a child with SCID. The J gene is TRBJ1-1, the V gene TRBV6-2 or TRBV6-3; unclear D gene. Here the CDR3 reads CASSSPSLNTEAFF. The DNA for the CDR3 is TGTGCCAGCAGTTCCCCCTCATTGAACACTGAAGCTTTCTTT.